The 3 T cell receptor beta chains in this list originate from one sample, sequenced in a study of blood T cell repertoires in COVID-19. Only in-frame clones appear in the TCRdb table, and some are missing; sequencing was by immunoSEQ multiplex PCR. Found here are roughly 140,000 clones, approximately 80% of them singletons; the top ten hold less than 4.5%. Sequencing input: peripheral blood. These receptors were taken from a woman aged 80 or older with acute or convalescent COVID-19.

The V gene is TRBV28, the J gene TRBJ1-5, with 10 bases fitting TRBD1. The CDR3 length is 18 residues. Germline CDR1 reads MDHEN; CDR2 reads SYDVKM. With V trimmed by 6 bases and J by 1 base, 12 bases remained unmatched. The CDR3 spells CASRPTTGGKGSNQPQHF. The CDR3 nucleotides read TGTGCCAGCAGACCCACGACAGGGGGCAAGGGAAGCAATCAGCCCCAGCATTTT.

CDR3 amino acids: CASRIQGVQFF. In DNA, the CDR3 is TGTGCCAGCAGAATACAGGGCGTGCAGTTCTTC. The chain recombines TRBV2 with TRBJ2-1; possible D gene TRBD1, 6 bases. CDR3 length: 11 residues. V lost 6 bases to trimming and J lost 12 bases, with 12 bases between them. Per the germline V gene, CDR1 is SNHLY and CDR2 is FYNNEI.

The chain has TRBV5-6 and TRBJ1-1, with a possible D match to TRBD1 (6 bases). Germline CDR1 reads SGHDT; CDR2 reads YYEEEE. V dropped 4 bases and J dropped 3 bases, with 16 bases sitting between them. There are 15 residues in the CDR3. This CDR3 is CASSPSAGGHTEAFF. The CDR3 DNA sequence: TGTGCCAGCAGCCCCTCAGCGGGGGGGCACACTGAAGCTTTCTTT.